This passage covers 30 T cell receptor beta chains from one sample sequenced in a study of CD4 T cells in relation to SARS-CoV-2 and coronaviruses. Unexposed donor CD4+ T cells date from about 2011-2018, before the COVID-19 pandemic. Measured with immunoSEQ multiplex PCR; TCRdb has only the in-frame clones, and not every one. The data show about 68,000 clones, just over 90% seen once. Sequenced: naive CD4+ T cells from PBMCs. Subset meaning: naive CD4+ T cells isolated by negative enrichment. The origin of the receptors is a human donor in good health.

The chain carries TRBV2 and TRBJ1-1, with 8 bases identical to TRBD1. The germline V gene has CDR1 SNHLY and CDR2 FYNNEI. The CDR3 consists of 13 residues. V gave up 6 bases and J gave up 6 bases; unmatched junction bases: 6. The CDR3, as DNA: TGTGCCAGCAGCTACGACAGGGGTGCTGAAGCTTTCTTT. Protein product: CASSYDRGAEAFF.

The rearrangement links TRBV27 to TRBJ1-3; D is perhaps TRBD1 (6 bases). The CDR3 is 17 amino acids. Trimming stripped 8 bases from V and 3 bases from J, with 23 bases between. The germline CDR1 and CDR2 sequences are MNHEY and SMNVEV (reference sequence). The CDR3 region has the DNA TGTGCCAGCCTACAGGGTTGGCGACCCGTGCGTGGAAACACCATATATTTT. Translated, it gives CASLQGWRPVRGNTIYF.

The chain is built from TRBV9 and TRBJ2-5; D remains unclear. Germline CDR1 and CDR2: SGDLS and YYNGEE. The CDR3 is 14 amino acids. Trimming cost V 4 bases and J 4 bases, with 14 bases left between them. CDR3 loop: CASSPPSIGETQYF. The DNA for the CDR3 is TGTGCCAGCAGCCCTCCAAGCATTGGAGAGACCCAGTACTTC.

The V call is TRBV3-1 (or the pseudogene TRBV3-2), the J call TRBJ2-7, with D possibly matching TRBD1 (5 bases). Deletions cut 0 bases from V and 9 bases from J, with 9 bases between. This CDR3 region has 12 residues. CDR1 is LGHDT and CDR2 is YNNKEL in the germline V gene (reference sequence). CDR3 DNA: TGTGCCAGCAGCCAAGACAGGGCGGTGCAGTACTTC. It specifies CASSQDRAVQYF.

CDR3 nucleotides: TGTGCTCCCCAACGACCCACAGGGGTCCAAGAGACCCAGTACTTC. Its translation: CAPQRPTGVQETQYF. The V gene is TRBV6-4, the J gene TRBJ2-5; TRBD1 aligns across 7 bases. The CDR3 spans 15 residues. The germline V gene has CDR1 MRHNA and CDR2 SNTAGT.

This chain connects TRBV7-8 to TRBJ2-3, with TRBD2 identical over 12 bases. The V and J ends lost 0 bases and 5 bases, in that order; junction bases with no gene match: 12. Germline V gene lookup returns CDR1 SGHVS and CDR2 FQNEAQ. This CDR3 comprises 19 residues. CDR3 nucleotides: TGTGCCAGCAGCTTAGCGGGGCTAGCGGGAGGGCCCTCGGGAGATACGCAGTATTTT. It translates to CASSLAGLAGGPSGDTQYF.

The chain has TRBV5-5 and TRBJ2-7; D remains unclear. Germline loops: CDR1 SGHKS, CDR2 YYEKEE (reference sequence). V was trimmed by 0 bases and J by 2 bases, leaving 15 bases between them. There are 16 residues in the CDR3. The CDR3, as DNA: TGTGCCAGCAGCTTGGCGGCAGGTTCAAGCCCCTACGAGCAGTACTTC. It yields the protein CASSLAAGSSPYEQYF.

This clone showed up just once. The chain employs TRBV28 and TRBJ1-5; D might be TRBD1 (5 bases). Germline V lookup: CDR1 MDHEN, CDR2 SYDVKM. The CDR3 is 15 residues long. The V end was cut by 7 bases, the J end by 0 bases, with 13 bases between. CDR3 DNA sequence: TGTGCCAGCAACCTGGGGGGAAATAGCAATCAGCCCCAGCATTTT. As protein: CASNLGGNSNQPQHF.

The rearrangement joins TRBV5-4 to TRBJ2-7; D is unresolved. There are 12 residues in the CDR3. Trimming took off 0 bases at V and 6 bases at J, with 7 bases between the two ends. Germline V lookup: CDR1 SGHNT, CDR2 YYREEE (reference sequence). The chain's CDR3 is CASSLGVGEQYF. The CDR3 region has the DNA TGTGCCAGCAGCTTGGGGGTAGGCGAGCAGTACTTC. Full variable domain (remainder filled in from reference TRBV5-4 and TRBJ2-7): ETGVTQSPTHLIKTRGQQVTLRCSSQSGHNTVSWYQQALGQGPQFIFQYYREEENGRGNFPPRFSGLQFPNYSSELNVNALELDDSALYLCASSLGVGEQYFGPGTRLTVT.

Of note for this clone: Compared with germline, one end of the junction differs, possibly owing to a read error. J is TRBJ2-1 and V is TRBV30, with 14 bases matching TRBD2. There are 13 residues in the CDR3. Germline CDR1 is GTSNPN and CDR2 is SVGIG (reference sequence). The CDR3 region is CARRLAGGIEQFF. DNA of the CDR3: TGTGCCCGGAGACTAGCGGGAGGGATTGAGCAGTTCTTC.

The chain links TRBV12-3 or TRBV12-4 to TRBJ1-4, with a tentative D call TRBD1 (6 bases). V was trimmed by 6 bases and J by 10 bases, leaving 15 bases between them. The CDR3 covers 13 residues. Here the CDR3 reads CASSPGQWAKLFF. The DNA for the CDR3 is TGTGCCAGCAGCCCCGGACAGTGGGCAAAACTGTTTTTT.

The V gene is TRBV9, the J gene TRBJ1-6; D possibly corresponds to TRBD1 (5 bases). Germline CDR1 is SGDLS and CDR2 is YYNGEE. Trimming cost V 10 bases and J 5 bases, with 19 bases left between them. This CDR3 is built from 15 residues. CDR3 bases: TGTGCCCCCCCTATGGGACCTTTGGATAATTCACCCCTCCACTTT. Its protein product is CAPPMGPLDNSPLHF. Full variable domain (missing parts from reference TRBV9 and TRBJ1-6): DSGVTQTPKHLITATGQRVTLRCSPRSGDLSVYWYQQSLDQGLQFLIQYYNGEERAKGNILERFSAQQFPDLHSELNLSSLELGDSALYFCAPPMGPLDNSPLHFGNGTRLTVT.

This chain connects TRBV6-5 to TRBJ1-2, with no clear D. The CDR3 loop spans 16 amino acids. CDR1 MNHEY and CDR2 SVGAGI come from the germline V gene. The germline V and J ends were trimmed by 0 bases and 7 bases, with 18 bases remaining between them. In DNA form, the CDR3 reads TGTGCCAGCAGTTACTCGAATCGACAAGCGGTCGGTGGCTACACCTTC. Protein product: CASSYSNRQAVGGYTF.

The gene calls are TRBV3-1 (or the pseudogene TRBV3-2) and TRBJ1-2; tentatively, D is TRBD1 (6 bases). Trimming stripped 4 bases from V and 7 bases from J, with 16 bases between. The CDR3 is made up of 14 amino acids. Germline V lookup: CDR1 LGHDT, CDR2 YNNKEL (reference sequence). CDR3 bases: TGTGCCAGCAGCCCACAGGGAGGGGTTATTGGCTACACCTTC. Encoded protein: CASSPQGGVIGYTF.

The CDR3 is CASRRTSASVNEQFF. The CDR3 DNA follows: TGTGCCAGCAGACGCACTAGCGCCTCAGTGAATGAGCAGTTCTTC. The V gene is TRBV7-2, the J gene TRBJ2-1, with TRBD2 matching 7 bases. Germline V gene sequence: CDR1 SGHTA, CDR2 FQGNSA. CDR3 length equals 15 residues. V lost 6 bases and J lost 7; bases outside the gene matches: 12.

The chain has TRBV18 and TRBJ1-1, with a weak D call TRBD1 (5 bases). The CDR3 contains 15 residues. In germline, CDR1 is KGHSH, CDR2 LQKENI. V was clipped by 3 bases and J by 4 bases, with 15 bases between them. CDR3: CASSPTGGFITEAFF. As DNA, the CDR3 is TGTGCCAGCTCACCGACTGGGGGTTTTATCACTGAAGCTTTCTTT.

This chain links TRBV7-8 with TRBJ2-5, with 7 bases matching TRBD1. The trim removed 6 bases at V and 4 bases at J, leaving 5 bases unmatched. The germline V gene has CDR1 SGHVS and CDR2 FQNEAQ. The length of the CDR3 is 13 residues. The CDR3 here is CASSPNRGETQYF. The DNA for the CDR3 is TGTGCCAGCAGTCCTAACAGGGGAGAGACCCAGTACTTC. The variable domain in full, with the rest retrieved from reference TRBV7-8 and TRBJ2-5, is GAGVSQSPRYKVAKRGQDVALRCDPISGHVSLFWYQQALGQGPEFLTYFQNEAQLDKSGLPSDRFFAERPEGSVSTLKIQRTQQEDSAVYLCASSPNRGETQYFGPGTRLLVL.

The chain links TRBV28 to TRBJ1-4; the match to TRBD1 covers 10 bases. There are 17 residues in the CDR3. CDR1 and CDR2 from the germline V gene are MDHEN and SYDVKM. V lost 5 bases and J lost 5; bases outside the gene matches: 11. The CDR3 DNA follows: TGTGCCAGCAGTCCGTCGGGACAGGGGCCCAAGAATGAAAAACTGTTTTTT. The encoded protein is CASSPSGQGPKNEKLFF.

The genes are TRBV5-4 and TRBJ1-3; a possible D gene is TRBD1 (6 bases). The CDR3 is 15 residues long. The germline V and J ends were trimmed by 9 bases and 4 bases, with 20 bases remaining between them. The germline CDR1 and CDR2 sequences are SGHNT and YYREEE (reference sequence). CDR3 DNA: TGTGCCACCCGCTCAGGGACAAGGTGGGGAAACACCATATATTTT. This translates into CATRSGTRWGNTIYF.

About this clone: The sample holds other DNA sequences that translate to the same CDR3. This chain joins TRBV30 and TRBJ1-2, with D perhaps matching TRBD1 (5 bases). Trimming took off 2 bases at V and 4 bases at J, with 8 bases between the two ends. The germline CDR1 and CDR2 sequences are GTSNPN and SVGIG (reference sequence). The CDR3 is 12 amino acids. The CDR3, as DNA: TGTGCCTGGAGTCCGGGACTCTATGGCTACACCTTC. Translation gives CAWSPGLYGYTF. Together with reference TRBV30 and TRBJ1-2, the CDR3 gives the full variable domain: SQTIHQWPATLVQPVGSPLSLECTVEGTSNPNLYWYRQAAGRGLQLLFYSVGIGQISSEVPQNLSASRPQDRQFILSSKKLLLSDSGFYLCAWSPGLYGYTFGSGTRLTVV.

Turning to this clone: This CDR3 is also generated by other DNA sequences in the sample. The chain uses TRBV18 and TRBJ2-2; 7 positions agree with TRBD1. The CDR3 runs 14 residues. CDR1 is KGHSH and CDR2 is LQKENI in the germline V gene. The V gene end was trimmed by 2 bases and the J gene end by 7 bases; junction bases not matched to a gene: 4. This CDR3 reads CASSPDRVNGELFF. CDR3 coding DNA: TGTGCCAGCTCACCAGACAGGGTGAACGGGGAGCTGTTTTTT.

V is TRBV3-1 (or the pseudogene TRBV3-2) and J is TRBJ2-5; weak D call: TRBD2 (6 bases). The CDR3 totals 13 residues. Per germline, CDR1 LGHDT and CDR2 YNNKEL (reference sequence). The ends were cut back, 0 bases at V and 9 bases at J, with 11 bases in the middle. The CDR3 DNA follows: TGTGCCAGCAGCCAAGAAAACGGAGGGGCCCAGTACTTC. Protein product: CASSQENGGAQYF.

The chain has TRBV7-9 and TRBJ2-3, with 8 positions matching TRBD2. From germline, CDR1 is SEHNR and CDR2 FQNEAQ (reference sequence). This CDR3 is 15 amino acids long. V shed 5 bases and J 3 bases; nucleotides not matched to a gene: 7. The CDR3 nucleotides are TGTGCCAGCAGCCCGGGGGGGGCGTTGACAGATACGCAGTATTTT. It is translated as CASSPGGALTDTQYF.

The chain joins TRBV3-1 (or the pseudogene TRBV3-2) to TRBJ2-4, with 16 nucleotides matching TRBD2. The germline V gene encodes CDR1 LGHDT and CDR2 YNNKEL (reference sequence). V lost 4 bases, J lost 8 bases, and 5 bases stayed unmatched. This CDR3 has 16 amino acids. CDR3 DNA sequence: TGTGCCAGCAGCCTGGGACTAGCGGGAGGGTTGGACATTCAGTACTTC. As protein: CASSLGLAGGLDIQYF.

The rearrangement joins TRBV6-6 to TRBJ1-5; D is unclear. The V gene lost 5 bases and the J gene lost 0 bases, with 8 bases spanning the gap. The CDR3 loop spans 14 amino acids. Germline V gene data show CDR1 as MNHNY and CDR2 as SVGAGI (reference sequence). The CDR3 here is CASSRDNSNQPQHF. The CDR3 DNA follows: TGTGCCAGCAGTCGAGATAATAGCAATCAGCCCCAGCATTTT.

This rearrangement joins TRBV5-1 to TRBJ2-5, with 7 bases aligning to TRBD1. V lost 0 bases to trimming and J lost 2 bases; unmatched junction nucleotides: 10. The CDR3 is 17 residues long. Germline-derived CDR1 and CDR2 are SGHRS and YFSETQ. The CDR3 sequence: CASSLALMGTAQETQYF. The CDR3 region has the DNA TGCGCCAGCAGCTTGGCCCTTATGGGGACAGCGCAAGAGACCCAGTACTTC. Combining the CDR3 with reference TRBV5-1 and TRBJ2-5 gives the whole variable domain KAGVTQTPRYLIKTRGQQVTLSCSPISGHRSVSWYQQTPGQGLQFLFEYFSETQRNKGNFPGRFSGRQFSNSRSEMNVSTLELGDSALYLCASSLALMGTAQETQYFGPGTRLLVL.

The V and J genes are TRBV19 and TRBJ2-6; D assignment may be TRBD1 or TRBD2 (5 bases each). V gave up 3 bases and J gave up 4 bases, with 13 bases separating them. This CDR3 contains 16 residues. Germline assignment: CDR1 LNHDA and CDR2 SQIVND (reference sequence). The CDR3: CASSIDGASGANVLTF. DNA of the CDR3: TGTGCCAGTAGTATCGACGGGGCATCCGGGGCCAACGTCCTGACTTTC.

The rearrangement joins TRBV10-3 to TRBJ2-4; possibly TRBD1 for D (5 bases). Deletions cut 3 bases from V and 0 bases from J, with 15 bases between. The CDR3 covers 17 residues. Germline assignment: CDR1 ENHRY and CDR2 SYGVKD. The CDR3: CAISDSFDREAKNIQYF. The CDR3 DNA sequence: TGTGCCATCAGTGACTCTTTTGACAGAGAAGCCAAAAACATTCAGTACTTC.

This rearrangement joins TRBV24-1 to TRBJ2-5, with unresolved D. V was trimmed by 4 bases and J by 7 bases, leaving 9 bases between them. The CDR3 extends over 12 amino acids. CDR1 is KGHDR and CDR2 is SFDVKD in the germline V gene. CDR3 loop: CATSDRDRTQYF. The CDR3 nucleotides are TGTGCCACCAGTGACCGCGATCGGACCCAGTACTTC.

This clone occurred a few times. The rearrangement links TRBV5-1 to TRBJ2-7; 9 nucleotides align to TRBD1. The CDR3 extends over 16 amino acids. J lost 2 bases, V lost 0 bases, and 6 bases had no gene match. Germline CDR1 and CDR2: SGHRS and YFSETQ. The CDR3 sequence: CASSLEGWDRAYEQYF. The CDR3 DNA sequence: TGCGCCAGCAGCTTGGAAGGGTGGGACAGGGCCTACGAGCAGTACTTC.